This TCR beta chain was identified in a study of PD-L1 blockade in urothelial cancer. Study-level information: Beginning in the mid-2010s, patients received atezolizumab, given as 1,200 mg intravenously every 3 weeks. Blood was subjected to analysis at 3 weeks (second dose) and 6 weeks following treatment start. Among blood samples, the median T cell count was approximately 140,000.

Trimming pared 2 bases from V and 6 bases from J, leaving 6 bases between. Germline CDR1 is SGHTA and CDR2 is FQGNSA. The CDR3 has 12 amino acids. The repertoire was sequenced with immunoSEQ multiplex PCR; TCRdb's copy has only in-frame clones and lacks some. The data show more than 60,000 clones, roughly 90% seen once. The time point is: peripheral blood 6 weeks after treatment start. Patients were living with locally advanced or metastatic urothelial carcinoma. This clone was counted once. The J gene is TRBJ2-3, the V gene TRBV7-2, with D unresolved. This TCR came from a man between 60 and 70 years old with urothelial cancer. This specimen was PBMCs, taken around atezolizumab (anti-PD-L1) treatment. The CDR3 nucleotides are TGTGCCAGCAGCTTAAGCGAGGATACGCAGTATTTT. Translating gives CASSLSEDTQYF. Using reference TRBV7-2 and TRBJ2-3 for the parts outside the CDR3, the full variable domain is GAGVSQSPSNKVTEKGKDVELRCDPISGHTALYWYRQSLGQGLEFLIYFQGNSAPDKSGLPSDRFSAERTGGSVSTLTIQRTQQEDSAVYLCASSLSEDTQYFGPGTRLTVL.